Each of the 14 T cell receptor beta chains below was sequenced from the same sample in a study of lymphopenia after photon versus proton radiotherapy. Using immunoSEQ multiplex PCR, the repertoire was profiled, and TCRdb retains in-frame clones only, with some absent. The repertoire holds about 53,000 clones, with about four fifths as singletons. The sequenced sample was peripheral blood, obtained from a patient treated with photon-based radiotherapy. The receptors here all came from a man aged 50-60 years with gastric cancer.

This chain connects TRBV19 to TRBJ1-5; TRBD1 agrees at 8 bases. This CDR3 has 12 amino acids. With V trimmed by 4 bases and J by 8 bases, 1 base remained unmatched. Germline CDR1 is LNHDA and CDR2 is SQIVND (reference sequence). CDR3 residues: CASSTQGEPQHF. Here the CDR3 DNA reads TGTGCCAGTAGTACACAGGGGGAGCCCCAGCATTTT. The full variable domain, its missing parts supplied by reference TRBV19 and TRBJ1-5, is DGGITQSPKYLFRKEGQNVTLSCEQNLNHDAMYWYRQDPGQGLRLIYYSQIVNDFQKGDIAEGYSVSREKKESFPLTVTSAQKNPTAFYLCASSTQGEPQHFGDGTRLSIL.

The chain has TRBV9 and TRBJ2-7; D remains ambiguous. CDR1 and CDR2 (germline): SGDLS, YYNGEE. The CDR3 totals 14 residues. V lost 0 bases to trimming and J lost 3 bases, with 10 bases between them. DNA for the CDR3: TGTGCCAGCAGCGTAGGCGTGGGGAACTACGAGCAGTACTTC. It encodes CASSVGVGNYEQYF.

This clone was picked up a small number of times. V and J are TRBV5-1 and TRBJ2-3; TRBD1 agrees at 7 bases. This CDR3 has 15 residues. Germline CDR1 reads SGHRS; CDR2 reads YFSETQ. V shed 4 bases and J 1 base; nucleotides not matched to a gene: 6. The CDR3 spells CASSTGQEGTDTQYF. CDR3 coding DNA: TGCGCCAGCAGCACAGGACAGGAGGGCACAGATACGCAGTATTTT.

This chain joins TRBV11-2 and TRBJ2-1; 8 nucleotides align to TRBD2. The CDR3 totals 15 residues. V was clipped by 1 base and J by 3 bases; unmatched bases: 2. Germline lookup yields CDR1 SGHAT and CDR2 FQNNGV. In DNA form, the CDR3 reads TGTGCCAGCAGCTTAGGGAGCGGGGGCTACAATGAGCAGTTCTTC. Its translation is CASSLGSGGYNEQFF.

The DNA of the CDR3 is TGTGCCAGCAGCTCGGAATACGAGCAGTACTTC. It encodes CASSSEYEQYF. The J gene is TRBJ2-7, the V gene TRBV2, with D unresolved. In germline, CDR1 is SNHLY, CDR2 FYNNEI. CDR3 size: 11 residues. Trimming took 6 bases from V and 4 from J, leaving 7 bases between them.

This chain connects TRBV4-2 to TRBJ2-2; a possible D gene is TRBD2 (6 bases). V lost 1 base and J lost 8, with 17 bases in between. Germline V gives CDR1 LGHNA, CDR2 YNFKEQ. There are 16 residues in the CDR3. The DNA for the CDR3 is TGTGCCAGCAGCCAAGCTCTAGCGCCCAATGGGGGGGAGCTGTTTTTT. Amino acids: CASSQALAPNGGELFF.

CDR3 protein: CASSQDLAYTDTQYF. CDR3 nucleotide sequence: TGCGCCAGCAGCCAAGATCTCGCCTACACAGATACGCAGTATTTT. The rearrangement links TRBV4-1 to TRBJ2-3; D is ambiguous. Germline CDR1 MGHRA, CDR2 YSYEKL. V was shortened by 0 bases and J by 2 bases, with 9 bases between the two germline ends. The CDR3 has 15 residues.

This clone was seen just once. The chain employs TRBV6-5 and TRBJ2-5, with a tentative D call TRBD1 (6 bases). This CDR3 has 15 residues. In germline, CDR1 is MNHEY, CDR2 SVGAGI. Trimming removed 6 bases at V and 0 bases at J, with 14 bases between. CDR3 sequence: CASRPTWDNQETQYF. CDR3 nucleotides: TGTGCCAGCAGACCAACTTGGGACAACCAAGAGACCCAGTACTTC.

This clone came up once. This chain uses TRBV29-1 with TRBJ2-3, with 14 nucleotides matching TRBD2. The V and J ends lost 8 bases and 6 bases, in that order; junction bases with no gene match: 10. CDR3 size: 15 residues. Germline lookup yields CDR1 SQVTM and CDR2 ANQGSEA. The CDR3: CSLKGLAGEGDTQYF. CDR3 in DNA: TGCAGCCTGAAGGGACTAGCGGGAGAAGGGGATACGCAGTATTTT.

This CDR3 reads CASSPPKLAGVLETQYF. The CDR3 DNA sequence: TGTGCCAGCTCACCACCAAAACTAGCGGGAGTTTTGGAGACCCAGTACTTC. The V call is TRBV18, the J call TRBJ2-5, with 11 positions matching TRBD2. Germline V CDR1 and CDR2: KGHSH, LQKENI. J lost 5 bases, V lost 0 bases, and 8 bases had no gene match. There are 17 residues in the CDR3.

The chain has TRBV5-4 and TRBJ2-5; TRBD1 aligns across 10 bases. The V and J ends lost 4 bases and 4 bases, in that order; junction bases with no gene match: 10. This CDR3 is 16 amino acids long. From germline, CDR1 is SGHNT and CDR2 YYREEE (reference sequence). In DNA form, the CDR3 reads TGTGCCAGCAGCCCCCCGACAGGGGGCAGGGTAGAGACCCAGTACTTC. Residues: CASSPPTGGRVETQYF. The entire variable domain, with the rest obtained from reference TRBV5-4 and TRBJ2-5, is as follows: ETGVTQSPTHLIKTRGQQVTLRCSSQSGHNTVSWYQQALGQGPQFIFQYYREEENGRGNFPPRFSGLQFPNYSSELNVNALELDDSALYLCASSPPTGGRVETQYFGPGTRLLVL.

This clone was observed a single time. This chain uses TRBV19 with TRBJ2-7; D is uncertain. With 6 bases removed from V and 1 base from J, the gap between germline ends came to 16 bases. The CDR3 is 15 amino acids. CDR1 and CDR2 from the germline V gene are LNHDA and SQIVND (reference sequence). This CDR3 is CASRRQGLESYEQYF. CDR3 nucleotides: TGTGCCAGTAGGAGACAAGGCCTCGAATCCTACGAGCAGTACTTC.

The rearrangement joins TRBV5-1 to TRBJ1-1, with 10 bases lining up with TRBD1. The CDR3 extends over 13 amino acids. CDR1 SGHRS and CDR2 YFSETQ come from the germline V gene. The trim removed 9 bases at V and 2 bases at J, leaving 4 bases unmatched. This CDR3 reads CATRDRGNTEAFF. The CDR3 DNA reads TGCGCCACCAGGGACAGGGGTAACACTGAAGCTTTCTTT.

The V call is TRBV4-2, the J call TRBJ2-5; the match to TRBD1 covers 11 bases. This CDR3 spans 17 amino acids. Per the germline V gene, CDR1 is LGHNA and CDR2 is YNFKEQ. Trimming at V came to 1 base and at J to 2 bases, leaving 6 bases not matched to a gene. CDR3 DNA: TGTGCCAGCAGCCAAGGAACCGGGACAGGGGGGCAAGAGACCCAGTACTTC. Translating gives CASSQGTGTGGQETQYF.